This T cell receptor (beta chain) was observed in a study of blood T cell repertoires in COVID-19 (TCRdb year 2020). Background on the whole study: Collaborator samples came from the United States, Italy and Spain and covered acute and convalescent phases of COVID-19. The prospective study material was composed of cDNA or gDNA derived from T cells, B-cell-depleted T cells, or PBMCs. The dataset comprised deeply sampled blood TCRbeta repertoires from subjects exposed to, actively infected with, or recovered from COVID-19. A freely available public database, intended as a resource for researchers studying the immune response to SARS-CoV-2, is where the repertoires were released. The samples were drawn from the first 160 participants of the ongoing ImmuneRACE study and from some 1,300 subjects provided by 6 global collaborators. Sample metadata almost always included a de-identified subject ID, COVID-19 status, age in years and sex. Where available, HLA class I and class II types were obtained from metadata supplied by the sample provider rather than from assay-based typing. What the authors observed across the whole study: The amount of clinical and demographic metadata varied by source and participant and was provided uncurated.

The CDR3, cysteine through phenylalanine, is 15 amino acids long. The DNA shown is the 45-base CDR3, in frame from base 1. At the junction V is shortened by 4 bases and J by 5 bases, with 15 bases in between. CDR1 and CDR2, per the germline V gene, are MGHRA and YSYEKL. A word on this clone: Its binding antigen is unknown. One base away there is no much larger clone; base qualities are not given.

The collaborating institutions used their own protocols to collect whole blood in K2EDTA tubes. For TCRbeta analysis, collaborators shipped samples in one of three forms: frozen whole blood, isolated PBMCs, or DNA extracted from either of those sample types. TCRbeta CDR3 regions were amplified from genomic DNA by means of the immunoSEQ Assay, a bias-controlled multiplex PCR. The authors' pipeline ran thus. The number of nucleated cells in each sample was estimated by amplification of reference gene primers within the assay. Sequence reads were collapsed and filtered to measure the absolute abundance of every unique TCRbeta CDR3 rearrangement. Productive Simpson clonality was computed per sample as the square root of Simpson's diversity index over productive rearrangements. In its TCRdb copy, this immuneACCESS table keeps in-frame sequences only and misses some clones. Where compared with another copy, unresolved V genes explain less than half of these, and the others have no known cause. V and J calls plus clone size are reproduced from that table; the DNA served to infer D and trimming. Within this sample are about 230,000 clones, with roughly 85% of them counted one time only. The ten biggest clones cover around 0.97% of the sample.

The sample taken for sequencing was peripheral blood. The sequence was obtained from a man aged 35-49 years with acute or convalescent COVID-19. This receptor chain uses TRBV4-1 and TRBJ1-3, with no confidently assigned D gene. The CDR3 sequence is CASSLSLAERNTIYF. The sequence in DNA is TGCGCCAGCAGCCTGTCTCTGGCAGAAAGAAACACCATATATTTT.